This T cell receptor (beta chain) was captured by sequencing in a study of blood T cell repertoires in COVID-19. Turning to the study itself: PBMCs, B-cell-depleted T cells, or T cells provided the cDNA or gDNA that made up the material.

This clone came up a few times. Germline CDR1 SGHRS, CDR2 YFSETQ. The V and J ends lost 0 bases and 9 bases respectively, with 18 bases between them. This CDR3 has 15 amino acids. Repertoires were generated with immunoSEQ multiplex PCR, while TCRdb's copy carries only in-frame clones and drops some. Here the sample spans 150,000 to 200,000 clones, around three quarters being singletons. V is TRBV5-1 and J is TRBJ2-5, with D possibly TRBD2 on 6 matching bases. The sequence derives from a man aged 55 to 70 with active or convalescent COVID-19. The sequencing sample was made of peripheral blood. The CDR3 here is CASSLEASTSGAQYF. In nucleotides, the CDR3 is TGCGCCAGCAGCTTGGAGGCGTCTACCTCGGGGGCCCAGTACTTC.